A single sample gave rise to the 6 T cell receptor beta chains below, sequenced in a study of beta chain features in type 1 diabetes. The sequenced template was cDNA made from the entire isolated RNA. Clones were read by immunoSEQ multiplex PCR, and TCRdb kept only the in-frame ones, dropping some. This sample has 450,000 to 600,000 clones, with approximately 30% found just once. The sequenced sample was naive CD4+ T cells from blood. The receptors shown here come from a man younger than 30 in good health.

The chain joins TRBV30 to TRBJ2-3; D is uncertain. The CDR3 runs 12 residues. V lost 5 bases to trimming and J lost 7 bases, with 13 bases between them. Germline lookup yields CDR1 GTSNPN and CDR2 SVGIG (reference sequence). This CDR3 is CAWGGRWNTQYF. CDR3 coding DNA: TGTGCCTGGGGCGGACGATGGAATACGCAGTATTTT.

The chain has TRBV30 and TRBJ2-7; 7 bases fit TRBD2. The CDR3 covers 14 residues. Trimming removed 1 base from V and 6 bases from J; junction bases left unmatched: 9. Germline values: CDR1 GTSNPN, CDR2 SVGIG (reference sequence). The CDR3 DNA reads as TGTGCCTGGAGTGACGAATTAGCGGGTTTCGAGCAGTACTTC. This sequence encodes CAWSDELAGFEQYF.

The chain combines TRBV29-1 with TRBJ2-4, with a weak D call TRBD2 (5 bases). The CDR3 has 14 amino acids. Between the trimmed V and J ends, which lost 4 bases and 0 bases, there was a span of 10 bases. CDR1 is SQVTM and CDR2 is ANQGSEA in the germline V gene. The CDR3 loop is CSVVAGLAKNIQYF. CDR3 nucleotide sequence: TGCAGCGTTGTAGCAGGACTAGCCAAAAACATTCAGTACTTC.

This clone has a handful of counts. The rearrangement joins TRBV29-1 to TRBJ1-1; the D gene is possibly TRBD1 (5 bases). Germline V gene lookup returns CDR1 SQVTM and CDR2 ANQGSEA. The germline V and J ends were trimmed by 6 bases and 3 bases, with 11 bases remaining between them. CDR3 length: 12 residues. As DNA, the CDR3 is TGCAGCGTAGAATGGGGGGACACTGAAGCTTTCTTT. Its protein is CSVEWGDTEAFF.

This rearrangement joins TRBV28 to TRBJ2-6; D remains ambiguous. CDR3 length: 16 amino acids. The ends were cut back, 4 bases at V and 4 bases at J, with 14 bases in the middle. Per the germline V gene, CDR1 is MDHEN and CDR2 is SYDVKM. CDR3 nucleotide sequence: TGTGCCAGCAGTTCCCCGGCCTCGAGGGGGGCCAACGTCCTGACTTTC. Translated, it gives CASSSPASRGANVLTF.

This clone was detected only a few times. The chain links TRBV10-2 to TRBJ2-1; no clear D. Trimming cost V 5 bases and J 8 bases, with 10 bases left between them. The CDR3 loop spans 12 amino acids. In germline, CDR1 is WSHSY, CDR2 SAAADI. The CDR3, as DNA: TGCGCCAGCAGTCGAGTGAACGATGAGCAGTTCTTC. It specifies CASSRVNDEQFF.